This T cell receptor (beta chain) originates from a study of CD8 T cells in Susac syndrome. This CDR3 region has 10 residues. Germline V gene lookup returns CDR1 SQVTM and CDR2 ANQGSEA. V was clipped by 6 bases and J by 7 bases, with 7 bases between them. An input of about 0.5 to 1 ug of RNA was subjected to reverse transcription using random hexamers. Amplification of TCR beta CDR3 spanned 54 Vbeta and 13 Jbeta via immunoSEQ multiplex PCR. TCRdb reanalysed the immunoSEQ multiplex PCR reads using MiXCR and keeps one entry per CDR3 protein. The sample comprises 130,000 or so distinct CDR3 sequences, approximately 95% of which are singletons, and 0.095% to 0.14% rests with the top ten. TCR beta sequences were obtained from blood CD8+ and CD4+ T cells.

This chain uses TRBV29-1 with TRBJ2-1; tentative D call: TRBD2 (5 bases). The source is a human donor with multiple sclerosis. Material: CD4+ T cells from PBMCs. As DNA, the CDR3 is TGCAGCGTCTGGGAGAATGAGCAGTTCTTC. It yields the protein CSVWENEQFF.